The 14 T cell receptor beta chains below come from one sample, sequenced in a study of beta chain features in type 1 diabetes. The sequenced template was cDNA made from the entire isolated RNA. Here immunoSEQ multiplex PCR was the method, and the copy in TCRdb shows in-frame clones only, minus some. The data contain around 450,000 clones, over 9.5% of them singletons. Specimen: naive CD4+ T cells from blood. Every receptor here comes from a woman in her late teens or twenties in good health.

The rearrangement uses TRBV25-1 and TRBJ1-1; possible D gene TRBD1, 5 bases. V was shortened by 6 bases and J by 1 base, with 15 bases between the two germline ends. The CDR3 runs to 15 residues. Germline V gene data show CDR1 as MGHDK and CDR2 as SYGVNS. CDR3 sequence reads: CASSLGGMGNTEAFF. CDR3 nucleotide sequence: TGTGCCAGCAGCCTCGGGGGGATGGGGAACACTGAAGCTTTCTTT.

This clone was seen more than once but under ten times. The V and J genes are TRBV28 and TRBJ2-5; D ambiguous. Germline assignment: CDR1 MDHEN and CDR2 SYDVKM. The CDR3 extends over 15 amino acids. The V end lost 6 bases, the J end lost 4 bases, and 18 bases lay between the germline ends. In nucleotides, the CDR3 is TGTGCCAGCAGGCCACCGCGGACGGTAGGAGAGACCCAGTACTTC. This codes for CASRPPRTVGETQYF.

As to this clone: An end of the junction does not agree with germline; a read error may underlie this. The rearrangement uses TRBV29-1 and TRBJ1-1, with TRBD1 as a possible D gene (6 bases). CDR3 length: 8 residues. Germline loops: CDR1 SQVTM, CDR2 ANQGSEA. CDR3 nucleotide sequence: TGCAGCGTTGAAAAGGGGGAGTTT. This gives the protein CSVEKGEF. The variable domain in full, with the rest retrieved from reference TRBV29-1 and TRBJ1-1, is SAVISQKPSRDICQRGTSLTIQCQVDSQVTMMFWYRQQPGQSLTLIATANQGSEATYESGFVIDKFPISRPNLTFSTLTVSNMSPEDSSIYLCSVEKGEFGQGTRLTVV.

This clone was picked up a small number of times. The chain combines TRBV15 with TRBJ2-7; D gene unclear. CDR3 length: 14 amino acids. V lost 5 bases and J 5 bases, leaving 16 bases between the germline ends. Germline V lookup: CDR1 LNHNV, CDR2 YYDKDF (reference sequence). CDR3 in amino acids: CATSPARERHEQYV. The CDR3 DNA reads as TGTGCCACCAGCCCTGCGCGTGAGCGTCACGAGCAGTACGTC.

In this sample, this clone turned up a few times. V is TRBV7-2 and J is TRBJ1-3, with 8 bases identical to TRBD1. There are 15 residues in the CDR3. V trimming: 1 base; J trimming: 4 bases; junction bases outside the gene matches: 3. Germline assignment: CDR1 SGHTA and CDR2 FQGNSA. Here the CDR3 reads CASSLGTGSGNTIYF. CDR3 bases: TGTGCCAGCAGCTTAGGGACAGGGTCCGGAAACACCATATATTTT.

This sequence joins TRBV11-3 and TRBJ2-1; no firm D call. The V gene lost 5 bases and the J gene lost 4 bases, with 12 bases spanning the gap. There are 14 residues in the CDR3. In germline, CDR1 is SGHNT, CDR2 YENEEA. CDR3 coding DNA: TGTGCCAGCAGCCCCCACGAGGCTTACAATGAGCAGTTCTTC. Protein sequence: CASSPHEAYNEQFF.

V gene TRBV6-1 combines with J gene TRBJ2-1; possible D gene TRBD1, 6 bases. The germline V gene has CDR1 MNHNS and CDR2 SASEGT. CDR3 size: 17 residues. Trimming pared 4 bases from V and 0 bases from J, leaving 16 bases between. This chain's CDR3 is CASSVRKRGYSYNEQFF. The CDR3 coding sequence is TGTGCCAGCAGTGTTAGAAAAAGGGGGTACTCCTACAATGAGCAGTTCTTC.

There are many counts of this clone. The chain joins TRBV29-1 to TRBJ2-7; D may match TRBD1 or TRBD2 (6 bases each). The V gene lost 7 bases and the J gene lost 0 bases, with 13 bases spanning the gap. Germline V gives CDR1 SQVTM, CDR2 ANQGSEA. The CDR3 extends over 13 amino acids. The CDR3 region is CSGRDTSSYEQYF. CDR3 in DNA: TGCAGCGGGCGGGACACCAGCTCCTACGAGCAGTACTTC.

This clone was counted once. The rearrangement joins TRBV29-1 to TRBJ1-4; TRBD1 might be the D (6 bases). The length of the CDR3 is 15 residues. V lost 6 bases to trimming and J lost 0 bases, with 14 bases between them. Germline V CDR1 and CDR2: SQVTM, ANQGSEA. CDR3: CSVTGRVATNEKLFF. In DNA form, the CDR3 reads TGCAGCGTAACAGGGCGGGTAGCAACTAATGAAAAACTGTTTTTT.

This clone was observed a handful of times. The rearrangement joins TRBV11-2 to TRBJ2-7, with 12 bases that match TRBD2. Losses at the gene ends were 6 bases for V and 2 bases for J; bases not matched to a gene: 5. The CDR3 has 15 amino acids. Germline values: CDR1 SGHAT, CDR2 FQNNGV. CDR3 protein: CASRVTSGRTYEQYF. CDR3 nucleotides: TGTGCCAGCAGAGTAACTAGCGGGAGGACCTACGAGCAGTACTTC.

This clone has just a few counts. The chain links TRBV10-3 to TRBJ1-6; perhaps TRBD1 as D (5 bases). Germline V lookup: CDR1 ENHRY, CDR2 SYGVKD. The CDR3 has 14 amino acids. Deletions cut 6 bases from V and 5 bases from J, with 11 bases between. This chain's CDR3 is CAIRPAGNNSPLHF. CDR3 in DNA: TGTGCCATCAGGCCGGCAGGGAATAATTCACCCCTCCACTTT.

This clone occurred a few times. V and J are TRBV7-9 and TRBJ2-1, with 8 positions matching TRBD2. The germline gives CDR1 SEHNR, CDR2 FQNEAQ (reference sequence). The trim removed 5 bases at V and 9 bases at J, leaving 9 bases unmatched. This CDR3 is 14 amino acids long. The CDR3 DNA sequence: TGTGCCAGCAGCCTCGCGGGGGGCGCCGGTGAGCAGTTCTTC. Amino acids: CASSLAGGAGEQFF.

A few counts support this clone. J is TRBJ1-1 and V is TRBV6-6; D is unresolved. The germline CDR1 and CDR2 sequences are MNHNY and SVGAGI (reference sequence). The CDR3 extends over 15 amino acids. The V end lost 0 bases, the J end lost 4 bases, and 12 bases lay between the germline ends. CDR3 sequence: CASSYSGVGSTEAFF. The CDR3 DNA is TGTGCCAGCAGTTACTCTGGGGTTGGGAGCACTGAAGCTTTCTTT.

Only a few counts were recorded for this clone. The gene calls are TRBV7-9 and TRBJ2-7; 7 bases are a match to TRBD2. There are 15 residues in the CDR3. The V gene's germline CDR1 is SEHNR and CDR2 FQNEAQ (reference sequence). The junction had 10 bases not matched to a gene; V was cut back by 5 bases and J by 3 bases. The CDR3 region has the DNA TGTGCCAGCAGCCCCGCTAGCGGCGCACTCTACGAGCAGTACTTC. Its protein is CASSPASGALYEQYF.